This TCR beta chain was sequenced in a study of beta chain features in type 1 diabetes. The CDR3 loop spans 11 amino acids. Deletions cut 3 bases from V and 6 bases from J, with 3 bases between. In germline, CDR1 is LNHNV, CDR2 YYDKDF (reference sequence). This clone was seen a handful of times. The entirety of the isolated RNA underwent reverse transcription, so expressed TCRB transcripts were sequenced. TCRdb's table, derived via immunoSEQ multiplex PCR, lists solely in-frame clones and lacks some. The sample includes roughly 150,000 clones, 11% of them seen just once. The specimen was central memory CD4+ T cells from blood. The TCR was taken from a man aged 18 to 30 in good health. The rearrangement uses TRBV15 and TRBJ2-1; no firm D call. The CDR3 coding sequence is TGTGCCACCAGCAGCCGCAATGAGCAGTTCTTC. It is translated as CATSSRNEQFF.